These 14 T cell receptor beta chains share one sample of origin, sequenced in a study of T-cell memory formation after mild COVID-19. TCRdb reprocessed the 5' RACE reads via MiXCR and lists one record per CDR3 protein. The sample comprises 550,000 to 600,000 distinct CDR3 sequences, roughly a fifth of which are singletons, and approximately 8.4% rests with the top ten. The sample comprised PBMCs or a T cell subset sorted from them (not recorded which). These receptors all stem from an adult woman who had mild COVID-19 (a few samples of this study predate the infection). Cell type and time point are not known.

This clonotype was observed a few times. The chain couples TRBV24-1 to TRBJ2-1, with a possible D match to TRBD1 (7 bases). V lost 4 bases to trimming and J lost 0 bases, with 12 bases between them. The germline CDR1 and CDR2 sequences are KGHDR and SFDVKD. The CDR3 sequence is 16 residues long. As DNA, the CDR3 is TGTGCCACCAGTGAGCACAGGGGAGGCTCCTACAATGAGCAGTTCTTC. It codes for CATSEHRGGSYNEQFF.

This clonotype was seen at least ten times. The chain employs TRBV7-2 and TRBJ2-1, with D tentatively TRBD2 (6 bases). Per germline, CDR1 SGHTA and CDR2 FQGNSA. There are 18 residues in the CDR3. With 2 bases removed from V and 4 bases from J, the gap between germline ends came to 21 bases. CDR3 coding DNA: TGTGCCAGCAGCTTATTCAGTGGAGGGAGGACACTGTACAATGAGCAGTTCTTC. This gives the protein CASSLFSGGRTLYNEQFF.

CDR3 sequence reads: CASSLSHRGPNTQYF. The DNA for the CDR3 is TGTGCCAGCAGCTTATCCCACAGGGGACCAAATACGCAGTATTTT. The chain carries TRBV7-8 and TRBJ2-3; 7 nucleotides match TRBD1. This CDR3 has 15 amino acids. The ends lost 2 bases at V and 7 bases at J; junction bases unmatched: 9. Germline values: CDR1 SGHVS, CDR2 FQNEAQ.

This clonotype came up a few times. CDR3 sequence reads: CASRQREGYNEQFF. The CDR3 DNA follows: TGTGCCAGCAGACAACGGGAGGGGTACAATGAGCAGTTCTTC. The gene calls are TRBV5-5 and TRBJ2-1; 8 positions agree with TRBD2. V shed 5 bases and J 4 bases; nucleotides not matched to a gene: 5. This CDR3 spans 14 amino acids. Per germline, CDR1 SGHKS and CDR2 YYEKEE (reference sequence).

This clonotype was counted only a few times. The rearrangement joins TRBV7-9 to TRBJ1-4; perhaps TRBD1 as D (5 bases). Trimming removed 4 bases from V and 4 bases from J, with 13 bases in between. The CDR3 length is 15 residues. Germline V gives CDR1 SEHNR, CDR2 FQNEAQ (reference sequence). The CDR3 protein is CASSSSGWGNEKLFF. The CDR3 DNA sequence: TGTGCCAGCAGCTCATCAGGGTGGGGTAATGAAAAACTGTTTTTT.

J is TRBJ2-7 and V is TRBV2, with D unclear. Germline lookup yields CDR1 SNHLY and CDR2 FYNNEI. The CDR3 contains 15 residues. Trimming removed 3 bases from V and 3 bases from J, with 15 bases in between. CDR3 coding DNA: TGTGCCAGCAGTGATGGCTATCTAAAGGGCTACGAGCAGTACTTC. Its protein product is CASSDGYLKGYEQYF. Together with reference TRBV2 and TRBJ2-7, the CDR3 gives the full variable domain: EPEVTQTPSHQVTQMGQEVILRCVPISNHLYFYWYRQILGQKVEFLVSFYNNEISEKSEIFDDQFSVERPDGSNFTLKIRSTKLEDSAMYFCASSDGYLKGYEQYFGPGTRLTVT.

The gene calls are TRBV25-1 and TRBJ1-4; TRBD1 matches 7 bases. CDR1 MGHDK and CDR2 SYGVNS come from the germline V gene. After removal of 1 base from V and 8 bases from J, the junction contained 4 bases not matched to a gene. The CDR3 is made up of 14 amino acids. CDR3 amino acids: CASSEFDRDEKLFF. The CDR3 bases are TGTGCCAGCAGTGAATTCGACAGGGACGAAAAACTGTTTTTT.

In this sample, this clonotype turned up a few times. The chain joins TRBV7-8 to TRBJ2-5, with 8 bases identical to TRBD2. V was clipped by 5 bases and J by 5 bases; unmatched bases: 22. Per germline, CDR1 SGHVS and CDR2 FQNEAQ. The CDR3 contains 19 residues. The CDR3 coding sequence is TGTGCCAGCAGCAACCTTCCAGCTTTCGGGACTAGTTCCAGGGAGACCCAGTACTTC. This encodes CASSNLPAFGTSSRETQYF.

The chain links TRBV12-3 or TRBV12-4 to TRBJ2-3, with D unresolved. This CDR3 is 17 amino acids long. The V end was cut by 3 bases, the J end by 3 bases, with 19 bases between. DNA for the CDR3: TGTGCCAGCAGTTTGGGGTCGCGAGCGTATTCAACAGATACGCAGTATTTT. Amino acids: CASSLGSRAYSTDTQYF.

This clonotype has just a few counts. The CDR3, as DNA: TGCAGTCCTTCCCGCCCGGGACAGGGAACTCATAGTGGCTACACCTTC. Amino acid sequence: CSPSRPGQGTHSGYTF. The rearrangement uses TRBV20-1 and TRBJ1-2, with 9 bases fitting TRBD1. V was pared by 8 bases and J by 7 bases, with 20 bases of the junction left unmatched. Germline CDR1 DFQATT, CDR2 SNEGSKA (reference sequence). This CDR3 spans 16 amino acids.

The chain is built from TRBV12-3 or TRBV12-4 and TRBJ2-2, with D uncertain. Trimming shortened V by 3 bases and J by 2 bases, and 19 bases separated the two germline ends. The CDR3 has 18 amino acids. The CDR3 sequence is CASSFPPRFEFNTGELFF. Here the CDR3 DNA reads TGTGCCAGCAGTTTCCCCCCGCGGTTCGAATTTAACACCGGGGAGCTGTTTTTT.

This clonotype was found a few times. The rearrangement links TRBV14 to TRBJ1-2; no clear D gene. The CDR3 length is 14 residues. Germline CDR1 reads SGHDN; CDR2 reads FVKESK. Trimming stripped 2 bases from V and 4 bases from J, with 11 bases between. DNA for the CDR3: TGTGCCAGCAGCCAAAATGTAGGACCCTATGGCTACACCTTC. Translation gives CASSQNVGPYGYTF.

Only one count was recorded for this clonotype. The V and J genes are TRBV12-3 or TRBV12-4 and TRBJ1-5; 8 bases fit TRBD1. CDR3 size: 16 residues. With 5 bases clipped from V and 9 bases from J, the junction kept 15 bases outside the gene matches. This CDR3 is CASSQSGRQGISPQHF. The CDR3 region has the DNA TGTGCCAGCAGTCAATCCGGGCGACAGGGGATTTCGCCCCAGCATTTT.

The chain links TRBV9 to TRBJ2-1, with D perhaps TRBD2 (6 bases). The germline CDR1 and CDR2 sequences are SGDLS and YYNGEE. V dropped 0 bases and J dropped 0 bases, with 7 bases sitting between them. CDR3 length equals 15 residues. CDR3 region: CASSVASDSYNEQFF. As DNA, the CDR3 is TGTGCCAGCAGCGTAGCTAGCGACTCCTACAATGAGCAGTTCTTC.